The entry that follows covers one T cell receptor beta chain sequence. This entry is derived from a study of control samples from healthy donors and cancer patients. Repertoires were generated with immunoSEQ multiplex PCR, while TCRdb's copy carries only in-frame clones and drops some. The sample contains tens of thousands of clones, 70% to 85% of which appear only once. Per germline, CDR1 LGHNA and CDR2 YNFKEQ. The ends were cut back, 0 bases at V and 6 bases at J, with 24 bases in the middle. The length of the CDR3 is 19 residues. V usage is TRBV4-2 and J usage is TRBJ2-1; D perhaps matches TRBD2 (8 bases). This TCR came from a man aged 55 to 70 with head and neck cancer. The sample comprised PBMCs. CDR3 nucleotide sequence: TGTGCCAGCAGCCAAGAACAGGGGTGGGCTAGCGGGCGTATCAATGAGCAGTTCTTC. Translated, it gives CASSQEQGWASGRINEQFF.